This T cell receptor (beta chain) was found in a study of cytomegalovirus exposure and HLA in healthy donors. Findings of the study overall: Prediction of most subjects' HLA-A and HLA-B alleles by TCR beta sequences was reportedly accurate.

Use of 60 Vbeta and 13 Jbeta primers characterized the PCR. Only in-frame clones appear in the TCRdb table, and some are missing; sequencing was by immunoSEQ multiplex PCR. The top ten clones hold approximately 3% of a sample with some 110,000 clones, more than 65% of them seen once. The germline CDR1 and CDR2 sequences are MDHEN and SYDVKM. V lost 2 bases to trimming and J lost 3 bases; unmatched junction nucleotides: 5. The CDR3 is 16 residues long. This clone was seen only once. Its antigen is not identified. Regarding donors, all were healthy bone marrow donors. The material sequenced was PBMCs. This chain links TRBV28 with TRBJ2-7, with 12 bases lining up with TRBD2. The source of this sequence is a young man in good health and CMV-seronegative. Written as DNA, the CDR3 is TGTGCCAGCAGTTTAATGGGGACTAGCGGGCACTACGAGCAGTACTTC. Encoded protein: CASSLMGTSGHYEQYF.